What follows is one T cell receptor beta chain and its context. Its target is not known. These data come from a study of shared clonotypes between healthy human individuals. Per the germline V gene, CDR1 is SGHTA and CDR2 is FQGNSA. The CDR3 consists of 13 residues. V lost 8 bases and J 0 bases, leaving 10 bases between the germline ends. For sorted subsets, approximately 180 ng DNA per replicate equaled about 31,000 T cell genomes. Assay: immunoSEQ multiplex PCR; the TCRdb copy retains only in-frame clones and omits some. The data contain hundreds of thousands of clones, roughly 96% of them singletons. General study findings and limits: A reduction in generation probabilities was seen for non-shared clonotypes relative to those shared by all four donors.

The naive CD8 population came from CD45RO-negative cells selected for CCR7, without terminally differentiated effector memory CD45RA+ cells. This sequence was found in a young man in good health. Sequenced sample: naive CD8+ T cells sorted from blood. The chain recombines TRBV7-2 with TRBJ1-1; D remains unclear. CDR3 nucleotides: TGTGCCAGCTTGACAAAAATGAACACTGAAGCTTTCTTT. It encodes CASLTKMNTEAFF.